Each of the 24 T cell receptor beta chains below was sequenced from the same sample in a study of T cells in Graves' hyperthyroidism and ophthalmopathy. Amplified TCR beta CDR3 regions came from RNA transcripts. HTBI primers drove first-round RT-PCR of the TCR CDR3. Each CDR3 protein is one row after TCRdb ran MiXCR on the multiplex PCR reads. The sample contains hundreds of thousands of distinct CDR3 sequences, about a fifth of which appear only once. Sequencing was performed on blood. These receptors were taken from a young woman with Graves' hyperthyroidism.

This clonotype has ten or more counts. This chain uses TRBV12-3 or TRBV12-4 with TRBJ2-5; 9 bases match TRBD2. V lost 4 bases to trimming and J lost 5 bases; unmatched junction nucleotides: 2. The CDR3 is made up of 13 amino acids. In DNA form, the CDR3 reads TGTGCCAGCAGTTACGGACTAGCGGAGACCCAGTACTTC. It specifies CASSYGLAETQYF.

The chain has TRBV19 and TRBJ1-1; D is unresolved. V lost 3 bases, J lost 1 base, and 9 bases lay in between. The CDR3 totals 14 residues. Germline CDR1 reads LNHDA; CDR2 reads SQIVND (reference sequence). CDR3 bases: TGTGCCAGTAGTATGGGAAAAGGGAACACTGAAGCTTTCTTT. It codes for CASSMGKGNTEAFF.

The rearrangement joins TRBV6-1 to TRBJ1-1; 8 nucleotides match TRBD1. Germline V gene data show CDR1 as MNHNS and CDR2 as SASEGT. This CDR3 has 13 residues. The V and J ends lost 9 bases and 4 bases, in that order; junction bases with no gene match: 7. In DNA form, the CDR3 reads TGTGCCAGATCTGACAGGGGAGGCACTGAAGCTTTCTTT. Amino acids: CARSDRGGTEAFF.

This clonotype has at least ten counts. The V call is TRBV6-5, the J call TRBJ2-2; no reliable D call. CDR1 and CDR2 (germline): MNHEY, SVGAGI. The V end was cut by 7 bases, the J end by 0 bases, with 6 bases between. The CDR3 sequence is 13 residues long. CDR3 nucleotide sequence: TGTGCCAGCATTAGGTCGAACACCGGGGAGCTGTTTTTT. This sequence encodes CASIRSNTGELFF.

This clonotype was detected ten times or more. The chain carries TRBV2 and TRBJ2-3; D is ambiguous. V was pared by 3 bases and J by 2 bases, with 3 bases between. CDR1 and CDR2 (germline): SNHLY, FYNNEI. This CDR3 contains 12 residues. The DNA of the CDR3 is TGTGCCAGCAGTGACTTCACAGATACGCAGTATTTT. This codes for CASSDFTDTQYF. The complete variable domain, with remaining parts taken from reference TRBV2 and TRBJ2-3, reads EPEVTQTPSHQVTQMGQEVILRCVPISNHLYFYWYRQILGQKVEFLVSFYNNEISEKSEIFDDQFSVERPDGSNFTLKIRSTKLEDSAMYFCASSDFTDTQYFGPGTRLTVL.

In this sample, this clonotype turned up many times. The chain joins TRBV20-1 to TRBJ2-4; the D is unclear. Germline V gives CDR1 DFQATT, CDR2 SNEGSKA (reference sequence). The CDR3 totals 16 residues. The germline V and J ends were trimmed by 6 bases and 0 bases, with 18 bases remaining between them. Here the CDR3 DNA reads TGCAGTGCCTACTCGCCCCGAGGAGTAGCCAAAAACATTCAGTACTTC. Protein: CSAYSPRGVAKNIQYF.

This clonotype has ten or more counts. The V gene is TRBV18, the J gene TRBJ2-7; D perhaps matches TRBD1 (6 bases). The germline V gene encodes CDR1 KGHSH and CDR2 LQKENI. The V end lost 3 bases, the J end lost 6 bases, and 18 bases lay between the germline ends. The CDR3 is 15 amino acids. The CDR3 protein is CASSPTGRILSEQYF. The CDR3 DNA sequence: TGTGCCAGCTCACCCACAGGGCGTATTCTATCCGAGCAGTACTTC.

This clonotype has ten or more counts. The chain links TRBV20-1 to TRBJ2-7, with D uncertain. Trimming cost V 6 bases and J 1 base, with 10 bases left between them. This CDR3 contains 12 residues. Germline V lookup: CDR1 DFQATT, CDR2 SNEGSKA (reference sequence). The CDR3 nucleotides read TGCAGTGCCCAGCCCGGGTCCTACGAGCAGTACTTC. Translating gives CSAQPGSYEQYF.

This clonotype was seen at least ten times. The chain is built from TRBV20-1 and TRBJ2-3, with D hard to call. The CDR3 has 15 amino acids. Trimming cost V 0 bases and J 2 bases, with 12 bases left between them. Germline V gives CDR1 DFQATT, CDR2 SNEGSKA (reference sequence). The CDR3 coding sequence is TGCAGTGCTAGAGAAGGAGCCGTCTACACAGATACGCAGTATTTT. Encoded protein: CSAREGAVYTDTQYF.

The chain couples TRBV12-3 or TRBV12-4 to TRBJ1-3; TRBD1 aligns across 7 bases. The CDR3 runs 15 residues. V gave up 3 bases and J gave up 0 bases; unmatched junction bases: 2. CDR3 amino acids: CASSLTGTSGNTIYF. Here the CDR3 DNA reads TGTGCCAGCAGTTTGACAGGGACCTCTGGAAACACCATATATTTT.

The chain carries TRBV20-1 and TRBJ1-1; possibly TRBD1 for D (5 bases). Germline CDR1 and CDR2: DFQATT and SNEGSKA (reference sequence). With 1 base removed from V and 1 base from J, the gap between germline ends came to 10 bases. The CDR3 runs to 14 residues. CDR3 nucleotide sequence: TGCAGTGCTAGAGCCCGTGACAGGAACACTGAAGCTTTCTTT. Amino acids: CSARARDRNTEAFF.

This clonotype came up a few times. The junction shows a germline mismatch at one end, possibly a read error. V and J are TRBV9 and TRBJ1-1; 7 nucleotides match TRBD1. The length of the CDR3 is 14 residues. Germline V CDR1 and CDR2: SGDLS, YYNGEE. In DNA, the CDR3 is TGTGCCAACAGCGGAGGGGGCTGGAACACTGAAGCTTTCTTT. Its translation: CANSGGGWNTEAFF.

This clonotype was recorded at least ten times. The chain employs TRBV6-2 or TRBV6-3 and TRBJ2-2; TRBD1 aligns across 7 bases. The CDR3 has 21 amino acids. Per the germline V gene, CDR1 is MNHEY and CDR2 is SVGEGT. The V segment lost 2 bases and the J segment 0 bases; nucleotides outside the gene matches: 18. CDR3 sequence (DNA): TGTGCCAGCAGTTACGGACCGGGACAGTGGACTCCCCTCGCGAACACCGGGGAGCTGTTTTTT. Translation: CASSYGPGQWTPLANTGELFF.

The chain links TRBV7-3 to TRBJ2-2, with TRBD2 matching 15 bases. Germline CDR1 is SGHTA and CDR2 is FQGTGA. Germline trimming cut 5 bases from V and 7 bases from J; bases unmatched to any gene: 5. This CDR3 comprises 16 residues. The CDR3 sequence: CASSPGLAGGFGELFF. Written as DNA, the CDR3 is TGTGCCAGCAGCCCCGGACTAGCGGGGGGGTTCGGGGAGCTGTTTTTT. Based on the CDR3 plus reference TRBV7-3 and TRBJ2-2, the full variable domain is GAGVSQTPSNKVTEKGKYVELRCDPISGHTALYWYRQSLGQGPEFLIYFQGTGAADDSGLPNDRFFAVRPEGSVSTLKIQRTERGDSAVYLCASSPGLAGGFGELFFGEGSRLTVL.

This clonotype has at least ten counts. V usage is TRBV2 and J usage is TRBJ1-5; 8 positions agree with TRBD1. The CDR3 is made up of 14 amino acids. CDR1 is SNHLY, CDR2 FYNNEI, per germline. The ends lost 5 bases at V and 3 bases at J; junction bases unmatched: 3. CDR3 protein: CASSNRGANQPQHF. The CDR3 DNA reads TGTGCCAGCAGTAACAGGGGGGCCAATCAGCCCCAGCATTTT. Together with reference TRBV2 and TRBJ1-5, the CDR3 gives the full variable domain: EPEVTQTPSHQVTQMGQEVILRCVPISNHLYFYWYRQILGQKVEFLVSFYNNEISEKSEIFDDQFSVERPDGSNFTLKIRSTKLEDSAMYFCASSNRGANQPQHFGDGTRLSIL.

This clonotype was detected ten times or more. This rearrangement joins TRBV20-1 to TRBJ2-7; 9 nucleotides agree with TRBD2. From germline, CDR1 is DFQATT and CDR2 SNEGSKA (reference sequence). V was clipped by 3 bases and J by 3 bases; unmatched bases: 6. The CDR3 extends over 14 amino acids. CDR3 sequence: CSARSLAGNYEQYF. CDR3 coding DNA: TGCAGTGCTAGGAGTCTAGCGGGGAACTACGAGCAGTACTTC.

This clonotype was detected ten times or more. V gene TRBV6-1 combines with J gene TRBJ1-5; the D is unclear. V was pared by 5 bases and J by 6 bases, with 14 bases between. The CDR3 has 14 residues. Germline lookup yields CDR1 MNHNS and CDR2 SASEGT. CDR3 nucleotide sequence: TGTGCCAGCAGTCCTCCGGGCTCGGTTCAGCCCCAGCATTTT. Protein sequence: CASSPPGSVQPQHF.

This clonotype was observed many times. V gene TRBV6-1 combines with J gene TRBJ1-5; D possibly corresponds to TRBD1 (6 bases). Trimming removed 8 bases at V and 6 bases at J, with 23 bases between. Germline V gene data show CDR1 as MNHNS and CDR2 as SASEGT. The CDR3 totals 16 residues. The CDR3: CASQLRSWTVLQPQHF. CDR3 sequence (DNA): TGTGCCAGCCAATTAAGGTCTTGGACAGTTCTTCAGCCCCAGCATTTT.

This clonotype was recorded at least ten times. One junction end disagrees with the germline gene, perhaps due to a read error. This chain uses TRBV5-1 with TRBJ2-5; D perhaps matches TRBD1 (5 bases). CDR1 is SGHRS, CDR2 YFSETQ, per germline. The CDR3 is 11 residues long. The CDR3 region is CASSRQETQYF. The CDR3 DNA sequence: TGTGCCAGCAGCCGACAGGAGACCCAGTACTTC.

This clonotype was found many times. This chain links TRBV2 with TRBJ1-1; no clear D gene. In germline, CDR1 is SNHLY, CDR2 FYNNEI. Trimming removed 6 bases at V and 5 bases at J, with 16 bases between. The CDR3 has 14 amino acids. The CDR3 DNA reads TGTGCCAGCAGCCCTGTCGTCCGGGGTACTGAAGCTTTCTTT. Protein product: CASSPVVRGTEAFF.

This clonotype was observed at least ten times. For the CDR3, the DNA is TGTGCCAGCAGTTTAGGTCTAGCGGGGGACATTCAGTACTTC. Translation: CASSLGLAGDIQYF. The V call is TRBV12-3 or TRBV12-4, the J call TRBJ2-4; 10 positions agree with TRBD2. The length of the CDR3 is 14 residues. V shed 1 base and J 8 bases; nucleotides not matched to a gene: 2.

This clonotype appeared many times. The rearrangement joins TRBV27 to TRBJ1-2; D is possibly TRBD1 (5 bases). Trimming removed 1 base from V and 8 bases from J, with 17 bases in between. This CDR3 is 15 amino acids long. Germline V gene sequence: CDR1 MNHEY, CDR2 SMNVEV (reference sequence). CDR3 coding DNA: TGTGCCAGCAGTTTATGGTCCGGGCAGGGAATCGGCTACACCTTC. Encoded protein: CASSLWSGQGIGYTF.

This clonotype has a count of ten or more. The rearrangement joins TRBV2 to TRBJ2-7; D is perhaps TRBD2 (6 bases). Per germline, CDR1 SNHLY and CDR2 FYNNEI. CDR3 size: 15 residues. V lost 1 base and J lost 5, with 15 bases in between. The CDR3 bases are TGTGCCAGCAGTGAAGGGGCGGGACGGAGCAACGAGCAGTACTTC. It encodes CASSEGAGRSNEQYF. Full variable domain (outside the CDR3, taken from reference TRBV2 and TRBJ2-7): EPEVTQTPSHQVTQMGQEVILRCVPISNHLYFYWYRQILGQKVEFLVSFYNNEISEKSEIFDDQFSVERPDGSNFTLKIRSTKLEDSAMYFCASSEGAGRSNEQYFGPGTRLTVT.

This clonotype showed up just a few times. The junction shows a germline mismatch at one end, possibly a read error. The chain uses TRBV7-8 and TRBJ1-1; D is undetermined. CDR3 length: 13 amino acids. CDR1 is SGHVS and CDR2 is FQNEAQ in the germline V gene. The CDR3 sequence is CASSLALNTEACF. CDR3 in DNA: TGTGCCAGCAGCTTAGCCTTGAACACTGAAGCTTGCTTT.